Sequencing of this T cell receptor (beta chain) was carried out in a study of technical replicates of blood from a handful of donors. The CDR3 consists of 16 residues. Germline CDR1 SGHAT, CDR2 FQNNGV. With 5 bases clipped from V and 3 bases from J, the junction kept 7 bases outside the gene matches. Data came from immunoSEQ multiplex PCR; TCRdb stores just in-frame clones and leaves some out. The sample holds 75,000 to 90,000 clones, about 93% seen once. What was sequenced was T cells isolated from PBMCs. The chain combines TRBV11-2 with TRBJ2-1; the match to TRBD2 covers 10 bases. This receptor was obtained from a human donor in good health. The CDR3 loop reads CASSPGLAGVYNEQFF. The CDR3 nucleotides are TGTGCCAGCAGCCCCGGCCTAGCGGGGGTCTACAATGAGCAGTTCTTC.